These 3 T cell receptor beta chains share one sample of origin, sequenced in a study of OX40 agonist ivuxolimab in advanced cancers. Repertoires were generated with immunoSEQ multiplex PCR, while TCRdb's copy carries only in-frame clones and drops some. The profile shows 80,000 to 100,000 clones, roughly 94% of them singletons. Sequenced here: CD4+ or CD8+ T cells sorted from blood, sampled in a trial of the OX40 agonist ivuxolimab. The origin of the receptors is an adult with an advanced solid tumor such as melanoma, head and neck, liver or kidney cancer.

This clone was observed a single time. This chain joins TRBV9 and TRBJ2-2; 10 nucleotides agree with TRBD2. Unmatched junction bases numbered 18, after V lost 1 base and J lost 6 bases. CDR1 and CDR2 (germline): SGDLS, YYNGEE. The CDR3 contains 20 residues. The CDR3 coding sequence is TGTGCCAGCAGCGTAAGTCAGCGGGGGGGCCTCCCTCCCAAAGCCGGGGAGCTGTTTTTT. Its protein is CASSVSQRGGLPPKAGELFF.

The J gene is TRBJ2-3, the V gene TRBV7-6; D is unresolved. This CDR3 has 16 amino acids. Germline V CDR1 and CDR2: SGHVS, FNYEAQ. The V and J ends lost 5 bases and 2 bases respectively, with 17 bases between them. DNA of the CDR3: TGTGCCAGCAGCCCTGGATGGGCAGGCTACACAGATACGCAGTATTTT. As protein: CASSPGWAGYTDTQYF.

J is TRBJ1-2 and V is TRBV4-3; D gene unclear. From germline, CDR1 is LGHNA and CDR2 YSLEER. The V and J ends lost 3 bases and 4 bases respectively, with 12 bases between them. The CDR3 loop spans 14 amino acids. The CDR3 DNA reads as TGCGCCAGCAGCCATAGCTCGGGATCCTATGGCTACACCTTC. As protein: CASSHSSGSYGYTF.